The 24 T cell receptor beta chains given below trace back to one sample, sequenced in a study of cytomegalovirus exposure and HLA in healthy donors. Measured with immunoSEQ multiplex PCR; TCRdb has only the in-frame clones, and not every one. Among over 200,000 clones listed, roughly 91% were seen once. The specimen was PBMCs. Every receptor here comes from a woman between 25 and 40 years old in good health and CMV-seronegative.

To note about this clone: The sample has other DNA sequences that encode this CDR3 too. The chain combines TRBV20-1 with TRBJ2-1, with D unclear. Between the trimmed V and J ends, which lost 2 bases and 6 bases, there was a span of 2 bases. The CDR3 consists of 10 residues. In germline, CDR1 is DFQATT, CDR2 SNEGSKA (reference sequence). The CDR3 is CSARSNEQFF. The CDR3 bases are TGCAGTGCTAGATCCAATGAGCAGTTCTTC.

The chain couples TRBV6-5 to TRBJ2-7; D perhaps matches TRBD2 (6 bases). Germline V gives CDR1 MNHEY, CDR2 SVGAGI. The CDR3 is 15 residues long. V was trimmed by 0 bases and J by 3 bases, leaving 12 bases between them. The CDR3 region is CASSYSRDPYYEQYF. The CDR3 nucleotides are TGTGCCAGCAGTTACTCGCGGGACCCTTACTACGAGCAGTACTTC.

The genes are TRBV6-5 and TRBJ2-1; D assignment may be TRBD1 or TRBD2 (5 bases each). The V end was cut by 0 bases, the J end by 7 bases, with 16 bases between. CDR1 is MNHEY, CDR2 SVGAGI, per germline. The CDR3 has 16 residues. CDR3 in amino acids: CASSYSWWLAGNEQFF. CDR3 in DNA: TGTGCCAGCAGTTACTCCTGGTGGCTAGCAGGGAATGAGCAGTTCTTC.

This clone was seen once. This chain links TRBV27 with TRBJ1-5; D is unclear. Looked up from germline, CDR1 is MNHEY and CDR2 is SMNVEV (reference sequence). CDR3 length equals 14 residues. Trimming took 6 bases from V and 2 from J, leaving 11 bases between them. CDR3 nucleotide sequence: TGTGCCAGCAGAGGTGGTGGGGGCAATCAGCCCCAGCATTTT. Encoded protein: CASRGGGGNQPQHF.

The V gene is TRBV7-2, the J gene TRBJ2-7, with D tentatively TRBD2 (6 bases). Looked up from germline, CDR1 is SGHTA and CDR2 is FQGNSA. This CDR3 is 15 amino acids long. V shed 4 bases and J shed 6 bases, with 19 bases lying between them. DNA of the CDR3: TGTGCCAGCAGCTGGGGACGGGAGATGGGGAGCGAGCAGTACTTC. Protein sequence: CASSWGREMGSEQYF.

J is TRBJ2-7 and V is TRBV5-1; tentatively, D is TRBD1 (5 bases). The V end lost 0 bases, the J end lost 0 bases, and 13 bases lay between the germline ends. The V gene's germline CDR1 is SGHRS and CDR2 YFSETQ. The CDR3 contains 16 residues. The CDR3 nucleotides are TGCGCCAGCAGCTTGGAAGGACAAGTACCCTCCTACGAGCAGTACTTC. This gives the protein CASSLEGQVPSYEQYF.

This clone was recorded only once. The V call is TRBV29-1, the J call TRBJ2-1; no firm D call. The germline V gene has CDR1 SQVTM and CDR2 ANQGSEA. The CDR3 spans 11 residues. Trimming took 5 bases from V and 1 from J, leaving 3 bases between them. In DNA form, the CDR3 reads TGCAGCGTTAGTTCCTACAATGAGCAGTTCTTC. Translating gives CSVSSYNEQFF.

V is TRBV5-6 and J is TRBJ2-7; maybe TRBD2 (5 bases). Germline-derived CDR1 and CDR2 are SGHDT and YYEEEE. Between the trimmed V and J ends, which lost 3 bases and 4 bases, there was a span of 11 bases. This CDR3 is built from 13 residues. CDR3 sequence reads: CASSWRGSYEQYF. The CDR3 region has the DNA TGTGCCAGCAGCTGGAGAGGGTCGTACGAGCAGTACTTC.

This clone occurred once. The V gene is TRBV4-1, the J gene TRBJ2-1, with D unresolved. Germline lookup yields CDR1 MGHRA and CDR2 YSYEKL. The CDR3 is made up of 12 amino acids. V was shortened by 3 bases and J by 8 bases, with 8 bases between the two germline ends. The CDR3 region is CASSHNRDEQFF. CDR3 DNA sequence: TGCGCCAGCAGCCACAATAGAGATGAGCAGTTCTTC.

The chain carries TRBV4-2 and TRBJ1-5, with a weak D call TRBD1 (5 bases). Germline V lookup: CDR1 LGHNA, CDR2 YNFKEQ. This CDR3 contains 15 residues. Trimming took off 1 base at V and 4 bases at J, with 11 bases between the two ends. The CDR3 DNA is TGTGCCAGCAGCCAAGCTTTCAGACAGAATCAGCCCCAGCATTTT. Its protein product is CASSQAFRQNQPQHF.

V is TRBV6-5 and J is TRBJ2-7, with D tentatively TRBD2 (6 bases). The CDR3 has 13 residues. From germline, CDR1 is MNHEY and CDR2 SVGAGI. Trimming stripped 7 bases from V and 3 bases from J, with 13 bases between. CDR3 bases: TGTGCCAGCATCGGAGAGGAGGGCTACGAGCAGTACTTC. Its translation is CASIGEEGYEQYF.

The V call is TRBV4-1, the J call TRBJ2-7, with a weak D call TRBD2 (6 bases). Trimming took 1 base from V and 7 from J, leaving 14 bases between them. Germline CDR1 MGHRA, CDR2 YSYEKL. The CDR3 is 14 amino acids. CDR3 loop: CASSQAGDTGEQYF. For the CDR3, the DNA is TGCGCCAGCAGCCAAGCGGGAGACACTGGGGAGCAGTACTTC.

The CDR3 nucleotides are TGTGCCAGCAGTGAAACAGGATACACTGAAGCTTTCTTT. This codes for CASSETGYTEAFF. The rearrangement uses TRBV2 and TRBJ1-1, with a weak D call TRBD1 (5 bases). The CDR3 has 13 residues. CDR1 is SNHLY and CDR2 is FYNNEI in the germline V gene. V dropped 2 bases and J dropped 3 bases, with 7 bases sitting between them.

The chain links TRBV11-2 to TRBJ2-1; 9 bases map to TRBD2. CDR1 is SGHAT, CDR2 FQNNGV, per germline. V dropped 8 bases and J dropped 8; count of bases not matched to a gene: 13. The CDR3 sequence is 15 residues long. The chain's CDR3 is CASLRGSGSIYEQFF. The CDR3 coding sequence is TGTGCCAGCCTGAGGGGTAGCGGGAGTATCTATGAGCAGTTCTTC.

The chain joins TRBV4-3 to TRBJ2-7; 9 positions agree with TRBD2. This CDR3 contains 16 residues. Germline-derived CDR1 and CDR2 are LGHNA and YSLEER. With 0 bases clipped from V and 2 bases from J, the junction kept 5 bases outside the gene matches. CDR3 sequence reads: CASSQDVSGGTYEQYF. CDR3 DNA: TGCGCCAGCAGCCAAGATGTAAGCGGGGGGACCTACGAGCAGTACTTC.

The chain recombines TRBV5-1 with TRBJ2-7, with D hard to call. Germline CDR1 SGHRS, CDR2 YFSETQ. With 1 base removed from V and 2 bases from J, the gap between germline ends came to 10 bases. This CDR3 comprises 14 residues. This chain's CDR3 is CASSLSGHPYEQYF. CDR3 nucleotides: TGCGCCAGCAGCTTGAGTGGCCATCCCTACGAGCAGTACTTC.

V usage is TRBV19 and J usage is TRBJ2-1, with 8 bases fitting TRBD2. Germline V lookup: CDR1 LNHDA, CDR2 SQIVND (reference sequence). The V gene end was trimmed by 5 bases and the J gene end by 6 bases; junction bases not matched to a gene: 9. CDR3 length: 15 amino acids. The CDR3 DNA is TGTGCCAGTAGTTCTCCGGGACTAGTGTTCAATGAGCAGTTCTTC. This gives the protein CASSSPGLVFNEQFF. Complete variable domain (other parts from reference TRBV19 and TRBJ2-1): DGGITQSPKYLFRKEGQNVTLSCEQNLNHDAMYWYRQDPGQGLRLIYYSQIVNDFQKGDIAEGYSVSREKKESFPLTVTSAQKNPTAFYLCASSSPGLVFNEQFFGPGTRLTVL.

This clone was seen just once. The CDR3 loop is CASSETLGTGIHGYTF. The CDR3 DNA follows: TGTGCCAGTAGTGAAACATTAGGGACAGGTATTCATGGCTACACCTTC. The rearrangement joins TRBV19 to TRBJ1-2, with 8 nucleotides matching TRBD1. Germline V CDR1 and CDR2: LNHDA, SQIVND (reference sequence). With 5 bases clipped from V and 6 bases from J, the junction kept 14 bases outside the gene matches. This CDR3 is built from 16 residues.

This clone was recorded only once. V is TRBV23-1 and J is TRBJ1-3; no clear D gene. TRBV23-1 is an ORF; its function is uncertain. The CDR3 has 15 amino acids. V lost 3 bases and J lost 1, with 10 bases in between. The CDR3 sequence: CASSHPRLSGNTIYF. The CDR3 coding sequence is TGCGCCAGCAGTCACCCTAGGTTGTCTGGAAACACCATATATTTT.

The J gene is TRBJ1-1, the V gene TRBV18, with D hard to call. Germline V gives CDR1 KGHSH, CDR2 LQKENI. The ends were cut back, 6 bases at V and 0 bases at J, with 8 bases in the middle. The CDR3 has 13 residues. CDR3 coding DNA: TGTGCCAGCTCCGACGGGATGAACACTGAAGCTTTCTTT. It encodes CASSDGMNTEAFF.

This clone has just one count. The chain recombines TRBV5-4 with TRBJ2-1, with 7 bases identical to TRBD2. In germline, CDR1 is SGHNT, CDR2 YYREEE (reference sequence). V lost 1 base and J lost 3; bases outside the gene matches: 4. This CDR3 is built from 15 residues. CDR3 sequence (DNA): TGTGCCAGCAGCTTGTTGGGGGACTACTACAATGAGCAGTTCTTC. Protein: CASSLLGDYYNEQFF.

The chain is built from TRBV7-2 and TRBJ2-7; tentative D call: TRBD2 (6 bases). Between the trimmed V and J ends, which lost 4 bases and 2 bases, there was a span of 15 bases. The CDR3 sequence is 15 residues long. From germline, CDR1 is SGHTA and CDR2 FQGNSA. In nucleotides, the CDR3 is TGTGCCAGCAGCTCCCGACTAGGGGAGACCTACGAGCAGTACTTC. This translates into CASSSRLGETYEQYF.

The rearrangement uses TRBV7-7 and TRBJ2-1, with D possibly being TRBD1 (5 bases). This CDR3 is built from 13 residues. V gave up 4 bases and J gave up 4 bases, with 8 bases separating them. CDR1 SSHAT and CDR2 FNYEAQ come from the germline V gene (reference sequence). Written as DNA, the CDR3 is TGTGCCAGCAGCTCAGGGCTGTACAATGAGCAGTTCTTC. Translated, it gives CASSSGLYNEQFF.

The rearrangement links TRBV6-5 to TRBJ2-7; TRBD1 aligns across 7 bases. V lost 6 bases and J lost 4; bases outside the gene matches: 9. The CDR3 is 14 amino acids. Germline values: CDR1 MNHEY, CDR2 SVGAGI. The DNA for the CDR3 is TGTGCCAGCAGGCAGACAGGGAGTACTTACGAGCAGTACTTC. Translation gives CASRQTGSTYEQYF.